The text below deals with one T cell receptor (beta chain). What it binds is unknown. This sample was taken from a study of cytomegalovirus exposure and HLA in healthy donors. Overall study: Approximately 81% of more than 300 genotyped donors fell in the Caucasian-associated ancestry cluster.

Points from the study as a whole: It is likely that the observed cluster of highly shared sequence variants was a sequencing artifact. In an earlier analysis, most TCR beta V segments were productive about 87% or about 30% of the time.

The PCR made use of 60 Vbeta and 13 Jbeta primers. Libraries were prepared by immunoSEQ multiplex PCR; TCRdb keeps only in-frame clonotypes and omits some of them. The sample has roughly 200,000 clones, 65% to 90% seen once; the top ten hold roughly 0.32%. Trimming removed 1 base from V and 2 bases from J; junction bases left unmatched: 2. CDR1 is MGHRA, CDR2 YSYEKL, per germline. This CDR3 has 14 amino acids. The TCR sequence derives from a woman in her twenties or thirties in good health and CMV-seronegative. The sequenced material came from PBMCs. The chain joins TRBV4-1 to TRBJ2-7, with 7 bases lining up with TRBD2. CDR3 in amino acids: CASSQVGRPYEQYF. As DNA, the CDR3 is TGCGCCAGCAGCCAAGTCGGGAGGCCCTACGAGCAGTACTTC.